The 15 T cell receptor beta chains below come from one sample, sequenced in a study of cytomegalovirus exposure and HLA in healthy donors. Repertoires were generated with immunoSEQ multiplex PCR, while TCRdb's copy carries only in-frame clones and drops some. Found here are roughly 120,000 clones, around 92% of them singletons; the top ten hold about 3.7%. The source material was PBMCs. These receptors came from a man aged 30-40 years in good health and CMV-seronegative.

The chain has TRBV25-1 and TRBJ2-7; 10 positions agree with TRBD2. V lost 8 bases, J lost 7 bases, and 8 bases stayed unmatched. From germline, CDR1 is MGHDK and CDR2 SYGVNS. The CDR3 sequence is 13 residues long. CDR3 sequence: CASHSGGSGEQYF. The CDR3 bases are TGTGCCAGCCATAGCGGGGGGTCTGGGGAGCAGTACTTC.

The chain links TRBV2 to TRBJ2-1, with TRBD1 matching 8 bases. J gave up 3 bases and V 6 bases, and 4 bases lay outside the gene matches. From germline, CDR1 is SNHLY and CDR2 FYNNEI. The CDR3 is 14 amino acids. The CDR3 nucleotides read TGTGCCAGCAGGGACAGGGTGGGCTACAATGAGCAGTTCTTC. Its protein is CASRDRVGYNEQFF.

The chain has TRBV5-1 and TRBJ1-6, with a weak D call TRBD1 (6 bases). CDR1 and CDR2 (germline): SGHRS, YFSETQ. This CDR3 spans 15 amino acids. V was pared by 0 bases and J by 7 bases, with 11 bases between. The CDR3 sequence is CASSLGDRSNSPLHF. The CDR3, as DNA: TGCGCCAGCAGCTTGGGTGACAGGAGCAATTCACCCCTCCACTTT.

The CDR3 reads CASSRTSDRGLPGAEAFF. CDR3 in DNA: TGTGCCAGCAGCCGAACATCGGACAGGGGGCTCCCAGGCGCTGAAGCTTTCTTT. This sequence joins TRBV9 and TRBJ1-1; 11 bases are a match to TRBD1. The CDR3 covers 18 residues. CDR1 is SGDLS, CDR2 YYNGEE, per germline. V gave up 4 bases and J gave up 6 bases; unmatched junction bases: 17.

The V call is TRBV7-9, the J call TRBJ2-7, with 9 bases fitting TRBD1. The CDR3 contains 15 residues. CDR1 and CDR2 (germline): SEHNR, FQNEAQ (reference sequence). V dropped 7 bases and J dropped 3; count of bases not matched to a gene: 10. CDR3 bases: TGTGCCAGCACCCTACCGGGACAGGGTCTCTACGAGCAGTACTTC. As protein: CASTLPGQGLYEQYF.

This clone was observed a single time. V usage is TRBV5-1 and J usage is TRBJ2-7, with D uncertain. CDR3 size: 13 residues. V shed 4 bases and J shed 3 bases, with 11 bases lying between them. The germline gives CDR1 SGHRS, CDR2 YFSETQ. The DNA for the CDR3 is TGCGCCAGCAGCAAGAGTTTGAACTACGAGCAGTACTTC. Protein product: CASSKSLNYEQYF.

This clone appeared once. CDR3 bases: TGTGCCAGCAGCCCCGGACAGGGCGACTACGAGCAGTACTTC. Translated, it gives CASSPGQGDYEQYF. V usage is TRBV7-9 and J usage is TRBJ2-7, with 8 bases that match TRBD1. The V gene end was trimmed by 5 bases and the J gene end by 3 bases; junction bases not matched to a gene: 6. There are 14 residues in the CDR3. Germline CDR1 is SEHNR and CDR2 is FQNEAQ (reference sequence). The full variable domain, in which reference TRBV7-9 and TRBJ2-7 provide the parts outside the CDR3, is DTGVSQNPRHKITKRGQNVTFRCDPISEHNRLYWYRQTLGQGPEFLTYFQNEAQLEKSRLLSDRFSAERPKGSFSTLEIQRTEQGDSAMYLCASSPGQGDYEQYFGPGTRLTVT.

In DNA form, the CDR3 reads TGTGCCAGCAGCTTGGTTGCTGGGCAAGTGAGAGCTTTCTTT. It yields the protein CASSLVAGQVRAFF. This chain joins TRBV5-6 and TRBJ1-1, with D unresolved. The CDR3 contains 14 residues. Germline V lookup: CDR1 SGHDT, CDR2 YYEEEE. Trimming pared 0 bases from V and 10 bases from J, leaving 16 bases between.

The chain combines TRBV5-1 with TRBJ2-5; TRBD1 might be the D (5 bases). Trimming stripped 0 bases from V and 2 bases from J, with 11 bases between. In germline, CDR1 is SGHRS, CDR2 YFSETQ. The CDR3 runs to 15 residues. The DNA of the CDR3 is TGCGCCAGCAGCTTGGAGGGGTTCGAGCAAGAGACCCAGTACTTC. Its protein product is CASSLEGFEQETQYF.

This clone was found once. V is TRBV27 and J is TRBJ2-3; no firm D call. The germline V gene encodes CDR1 MNHEY and CDR2 SMNVEV (reference sequence). CDR3 length equals 15 residues. V was cut by 4 bases and J by 2 bases, with 13 bases left in between. The CDR3 is CASSSILSFTDTQYF. The CDR3 DNA sequence: TGTGCCAGCAGTTCTATCTTAAGCTTCACAGATACGCAGTATTTT.

The chain carries TRBV9 and TRBJ1-6, with 9 bases identical to TRBD1. The CDR3 is 17 amino acids. The ends lost 3 bases at V and 3 bases at J; junction bases unmatched: 7. Per germline, CDR1 SGDLS and CDR2 YYNGEE. The CDR3 region has the DNA TGTGCCAGCAGCGCGGGGACAGGGAATAACTATAATTCACCCCTCCACTTT. Amino acids: CASSAGTGNNYNSPLHF.

This clone was seen a single time. The J gene is TRBJ2-1, the V gene TRBV21-1; the table's D gene call, TRBD1, was not cross checked with the DNA. TRBV21-1 is a pseudogene segment. This CDR3 spans 16 amino acids. The CDR3 loop is CARWHGTGNSYNEQFF. CDR3 nucleotide sequence: TGTGCCAGATGGCACGGGACAGGGAACTCCTACAATGAGCAGTTCTTC.

The chain couples TRBV4-3 to TRBJ2-7; the match to TRBD2 covers 7 bases. CDR1 and CDR2 from the germline V gene are LGHNA and YSLEER. This CDR3 is built from 17 residues. Trimming cost V 0 bases and J 2 bases; bases outside gene matches: 10. CDR3 loop: CASSQDGPGLSTYEQYF. DNA for the CDR3: TGCGCCAGCAGCCAAGATGGACCGGGACTATCAACCTACGAGCAGTACTTC.

This chain connects TRBV6-6 to TRBJ2-6; D gene unclear. The CDR3 spans 13 residues. Per germline, CDR1 MNHNY and CDR2 SVGAGI (reference sequence). V was clipped by 3 bases and J by 4 bases, with 4 bases between them. The CDR3 is CASSYMGANVLTF. The CDR3 DNA reads as TGTGCCAGCAGTTATATGGGGGCCAACGTCCTGACTTTC.

The chain joins TRBV6-1 to TRBJ1-5; the D gene is possibly TRBD1 (6 bases). Germline V gene data show CDR1 as MNHNS and CDR2 as SASEGT. This CDR3 region has 13 residues. V lost 2 bases, J lost 7 bases, and 9 bases lay in between. The CDR3 DNA sequence: TGTGCCAGCAGTGAAAACAGGGTACAGCCCCAGCATTTT. This sequence encodes CASSENRVQPQHF.